This passage covers 16 T cell receptor beta chains from one sample sequenced in a study of shared clonotypes between healthy human individuals. Generated by immunoSEQ multiplex PCR, the TCRdb table keeps only in-frame clones and is missing some. The table has roughly 2.6 million clones, approximately 92% seen once. Sequencing was performed on naive CD4+ T cells sorted from blood. Described subset: CD45RA+ positively selected. These receptors all stem from a man aged 18-30 years in good health.

The CDR3 nucleotides read TGTGCCAGCAGGTCCCCAGGGACCTCCTACGAGCAGTACTTC. Translation gives CASRSPGTSYEQYF. The chain links TRBV6-6 to TRBJ2-7, with D tentatively TRBD1 or TRBD2 (5 bases each). Trimming removed 6 bases from V and 0 bases from J, with 12 bases in between. The V gene's germline CDR1 is MNHNY and CDR2 SVGAGI (reference sequence). The CDR3 totals 14 residues.

Regarding this clone: In the same sample, other DNA sequences code for this CDR3. The chain recombines TRBV10-3 with TRBJ1-2, with D tentatively TRBD1 (6 bases). The CDR3 totals 14 residues. The V gene's germline CDR1 is ENHRY and CDR2 SYGVKD. Trimming stripped 3 bases from V and 3 bases from J, with 11 bases between. The CDR3 sequence: CAISERGGDYGYTF. The DNA for the CDR3 is TGTGCCATCAGTGAAAGAGGGGGGGACTATGGCTACACCTTC.

This clone was detected once. This chain uses TRBV11-2 with TRBJ1-4, with no clear D. V lost 5 bases and J 5 bases, leaving 15 bases between the germline ends. Germline V gene sequence: CDR1 SGHAT, CDR2 FQNNGV. The CDR3 is 15 residues long. The CDR3 sequence is CASSPTALLNEKLFF. In DNA, the CDR3 is TGTGCCAGCAGCCCTACAGCGTTATTAAATGAAAAACTGTTTTTT.

Regarding this clone: The same CDR3 also results from other DNA sequences found in this sample. The chain employs TRBV9 and TRBJ1-1; no clear D. Germline assignment: CDR1 SGDLS and CDR2 YYNGEE. V lost 0 bases and J 1 base, leaving 7 bases between the germline ends. This CDR3 is 14 amino acids long. The CDR3 sequence: CASSVGPSNTEAFF. The CDR3 region has the DNA TGTGCCAGCAGCGTAGGCCCCTCGAACACTGAAGCTTTCTTT.

This clone came up a few times. This chain connects TRBV2 to TRBJ1-1; D gene unclear. This CDR3 comprises 15 residues. Germline-derived CDR1 and CDR2 are SNHLY and FYNNEI. The germline V and J ends were trimmed by 7 bases and 1 base, with 16 bases remaining between them. CDR3 region: CASNPLNTGNTEAFF. In DNA, the CDR3 is TGTGCCAGCAACCCCCTGAACACGGGGAACACTGAAGCTTTCTTT. The whole variable domain, remainder taken from reference TRBV2 and TRBJ1-1, is EPEVTQTPSHQVTQMGQEVILRCVPISNHLYFYWYRQILGQKVEFLVSFYNNEISEKSEIFDDQFSVERPDGSNFTLKIRSTKLEDSAMYFCASNPLNTGNTEAFFGQGTRLTVV.

The V and J genes are TRBV2 and TRBJ2-4; D perhaps matches TRBD2 (5 bases). The CDR3 has 14 residues. V shed 3 bases and J shed 3 bases, with 9 bases lying between them. Germline loops: CDR1 SNHLY, CDR2 FYNNEI. DNA of the CDR3: TGTGCCAGCAGTGACCGGGGTGGCAAAAACATTCAGTACTTC. Encoded protein: CASSDRGGKNIQYF.

The gene calls are TRBV7-9 and TRBJ2-7, with 9 bases that match TRBD1. The ends lost 1 base at V and 4 bases at J; junction bases unmatched: 2. This CDR3 has 14 amino acids. The V gene's germline CDR1 is SEHNR and CDR2 FQNEAQ (reference sequence). DNA for the CDR3: TGTGCCAGCAGCTTAGACAGGGGGCGGTACGAGCAGTACTTC. This gives the protein CASSLDRGRYEQYF.

The chain employs TRBV9 and TRBJ2-3, with a possible D match to TRBD2 (6 bases). Germline CDR1 SGDLS, CDR2 YYNGEE. Between the trimmed V and J ends, which lost 4 bases and 2 bases, there was a span of 11 bases. This CDR3 comprises 14 residues. The CDR3 sequence is CASSPAGFTDTQYF. CDR3 sequence (DNA): TGTGCCAGCAGCCCGGCGGGGTTCACAGATACGCAGTATTTT.

V gene TRBV27 combines with J gene TRBJ2-5, with D unresolved. Deletions cut 4 bases from V and 7 bases from J, with 22 bases between. Germline V CDR1 and CDR2: MNHEY, SMNVEV (reference sequence). The CDR3 spans 16 residues. As DNA, the CDR3 is TGTGCCAGCAGTTCGCTTAGGCCTCCGTTTCCGGGGACCCAGTACTTC. Protein: CASSSLRPPFPGTQYF.

The V gene is TRBV18, the J gene TRBJ1-2, with D perhaps matching TRBD1 (5 bases). Germline values: CDR1 KGHSH, CDR2 LQKENI. V was shortened by 3 bases and J by 2 bases, with 13 bases between the two germline ends. This CDR3 is 15 amino acids long. CDR3 residues: CASSPGGSTNYGYTF. Written as DNA, the CDR3 is TGTGCCAGCTCACCCGGGGGGAGCACGAACTATGGCTACACCTTC.

The CDR3 DNA sequence: TGTGCCAGTAGCCGCGGAGCTAGCACAGATACGCAGTATTTT. Amino acids: CASSRGASTDTQYF. V usage is TRBV19 and J usage is TRBJ2-3; D gene uncertain. The CDR3 is 14 amino acids. The germline V gene encodes CDR1 LNHDA and CDR2 SQIVND (reference sequence). Trimming stripped 6 bases from V and 0 bases from J, with 10 bases between.

The J gene is TRBJ2-7, the V gene TRBV5-1, with D perhaps matching TRBD1 (6 bases). This CDR3 spans 15 amino acids. Trimming cost V 3 bases and J 6 bases, with 19 bases left between them. Germline CDR1 and CDR2: SGHRS and YFSETQ. The CDR3 DNA is TGCGCCAGCAGCTCGGCGAAAAATACAGGGTTCGAGCAGTACTTC. Amino acids: CASSSAKNTGFEQYF.

The chain uses TRBV5-1 and TRBJ2-5; no firm D call. This CDR3 region has 14 residues. Germline CDR1 is SGHRS and CDR2 is YFSETQ. V lost 3 bases and J lost 5, with 14 bases in between. CDR3 nucleotides: TGCGCCAGCAGCTCCGGCTCACCTGGGGAGACCCAGTACTTC. Amino acid sequence: CASSSGSPGETQYF.

The chain uses TRBV6-1 and TRBJ1-1, with D unresolved. The CDR3 has 15 residues. CDR1 is MNHNS, CDR2 SASEGT, per germline. V gave up 7 bases and J gave up 1 base, with 16 bases separating them. The CDR3: CASTLGKAGNTEAFF. The CDR3 nucleotides are TGTGCCAGCACCTTGGGCAAAGCGGGGAACACTGAAGCTTTCTTT.

The V call is TRBV30, the J call TRBJ2-5; 7 bases fit TRBD2. Per germline, CDR1 GTSNPN and CDR2 SVGIG (reference sequence). After removal of 1 base from V and 4 bases from J, the junction contained 3 bases not matched to a gene. The length of the CDR3 is 13 residues. The CDR3: CAWSGTSTETQYF. CDR3 in DNA: TGTGCCTGGAGTGGGACTAGTACAGAGACCCAGTACTTC.

This clone was seen once. The chain uses TRBV28 and TRBJ2-1; 7 bases map to TRBD1. V was clipped by 5 bases and J by 7 bases; unmatched bases: 8. The CDR3 spans 14 residues. Germline CDR1 MDHEN, CDR2 SYDVKM. DNA for the CDR3: TGTGCCAGCAGTGGGGACAGCTTTAGGAATGAGCAGTTCTTC. Its translation: CASSGDSFRNEQFF.